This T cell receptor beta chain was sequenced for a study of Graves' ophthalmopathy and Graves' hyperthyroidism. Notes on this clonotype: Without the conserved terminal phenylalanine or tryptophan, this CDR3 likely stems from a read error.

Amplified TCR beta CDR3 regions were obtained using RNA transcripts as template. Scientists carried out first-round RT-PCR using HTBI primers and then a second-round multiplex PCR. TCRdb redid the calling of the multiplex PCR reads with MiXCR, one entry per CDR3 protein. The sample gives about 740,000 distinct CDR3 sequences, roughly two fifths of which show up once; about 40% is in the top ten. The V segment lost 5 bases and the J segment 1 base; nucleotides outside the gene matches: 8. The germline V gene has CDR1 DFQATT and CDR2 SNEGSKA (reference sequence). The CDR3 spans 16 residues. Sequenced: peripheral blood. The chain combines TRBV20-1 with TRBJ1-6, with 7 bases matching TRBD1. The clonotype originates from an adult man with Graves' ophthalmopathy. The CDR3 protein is CSASGTGQSYNSPLHC. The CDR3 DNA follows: TGCAGTGCTTCCGGCACGGGACAGTCCTATAATTCACCCCTCCACTGT.